This T cell receptor (beta chain) was identified during a study of blood T cell repertoires in COVID-19. Original handling: Estimation of nucleated cell counts was performed using reference gene primer amplification. The data were produced by immunoSEQ multiplex PCR, yet TCRdb's version contains in-frame clones alone and is incomplete. That table furnishes V, J and clone size, whereas the DNA furnished D and trimming. The table lists some 67,000 clones, roughly 90% of them singletons. The ends were cut back, 4 bases at V and 3 bases at J, with 13 bases in the middle. Germline CDR1 and CDR2: SGHKS and YYEKEE (reference sequence). This CDR3 has 15 residues.

The clonotype originates from an older woman with acute or convalescent COVID-19. Sequencing input: peripheral blood. This chain connects TRBV5-5 to TRBJ1-4; D is possibly TRBD1 (5 bases). In DNA, the CDR3 is TGTGCCAGCAGCCGGGGAGGCAGGGCTAATGAAAAACTGTTTTTT. Encoded protein: CASSRGGRANEKLFF.